A single sample gave rise to the 11 T cell receptor beta chains below, sequenced in a study of human T cells and chemical hapten exposure. One entry per CDR3 protein, called by TCRdb with MiXCR from the RACE reads. This table has 75,000 to 90,000 distinct CDR3 sequences, approximately 10% appearing once. Time point: patch test 1, 2 weeks after DPC sensitization. The treatment is: therapeutic diphenylcyclopropenone sensitization with weekly scalp DPC. Sequencing was performed on whole blood, taken in connection with sensitization to the hapten diphenylcyclopropenone (DPC). These receptors all stem from a woman in her fifties or sixties with alopecia areata. Some clones in this sample may be carry-over from other donors' samples.

The chain has TRBV29-1 and TRBJ2-3, with D possibly being TRBD1 (6 bases). Trimming shortened V by 6 bases and J by 3 bases, and 16 bases separated the two germline ends. The CDR3 has 14 amino acids. The germline V gene encodes CDR1 SQVTM and CDR2 ANQGSEA. CDR3 residues: CSVELQGSTDTQYF. CDR3 sequence (DNA): TGCAGCGTAGAACTACAGGGATCAACAGATACGCAGTATTTT.

This clonotype was detected many times. The chain couples TRBV5-1 to TRBJ1-2; the D is unclear. The germline CDR1 and CDR2 sequences are SGHRS and YFSETQ. This CDR3 comprises 13 residues. Trimming left V 0 bases short and J 6 bases short, with 9 bases between. CDR3 in amino acids: CASSLATEDGYTF. CDR3 in DNA: TGCGCCAGCAGCTTGGCCACGGAGGATGGCTACACCTTC.

This clonotype was observed a handful of times. This sequence joins TRBV5-1 and TRBJ2-7; D uncertain. Between the trimmed V and J ends, which lost 2 bases and 1 base, there was a span of 7 bases. The germline CDR1 and CDR2 sequences are SGHRS and YFSETQ. This CDR3 has 13 amino acids. The CDR3 protein is CASSFSLSYEQYF. The DNA for the CDR3 is TGCGCCAGCAGCTTTAGCTTGTCCTACGAGCAGTACTTC.

The rearrangement uses TRBV20-1 and TRBJ2-1; 10 bases line up with TRBD2. Germline-derived CDR1 and CDR2 are DFQATT and SNEGSKA (reference sequence). CDR3 length: 15 amino acids. V gave up 5 bases and J gave up 5 bases; unmatched junction bases: 9. The chain's CDR3 is CSAALSGRADNEQFF. In nucleotides, the CDR3 is TGCAGTGCTGCCCTAAGCGGGAGGGCCGACAATGAGCAGTTCTTC.

The chain combines TRBV11-2 with TRBJ2-2; no definite D call. The CDR3 sequence is 14 residues long. Trimming shortened V by 1 base and J by 4 bases, and 7 bases separated the two germline ends. CDR1 is SGHAT and CDR2 is FQNNGV in the germline V gene. This CDR3 is CASSLVAPTGELFF. The DNA of the CDR3 is TGTGCCAGCAGCTTAGTCGCCCCCACCGGGGAGCTGTTTTTT.

This clonotype was observed a few times. The V gene is TRBV6-5, the J gene TRBJ2-6; D gene ambiguous. Looked up from germline, CDR1 is MNHEY and CDR2 is SVGAGI. The length of the CDR3 is 12 residues. Deletions cut 6 bases from V and 4 bases from J, with 4 bases between. DNA for the CDR3: TGTGCCAGCAGCGGCGGGGCCAACGTCCTGACTTTC. Its protein product is CASSGGANVLTF.

This chain joins TRBV20-1 and TRBJ2-1; D gene unclear. Germline-derived CDR1 and CDR2 are DFQATT and SNEGSKA (reference sequence). CDR3 length: 15 amino acids. V was clipped by 6 bases and J by 3 bases, with 18 bases between them. CDR3 DNA sequence: TGCAGTGCCCCGAGACGAGGACGCCTCTACAATGAGCAGTTCTTC. Its translation: CSAPRRGRLYNEQFF.

The chain has TRBV20-1 and TRBJ2-7; a possible D gene is TRBD1 (5 bases). V was cut by 1 base and J by 3 bases, with 7 bases left in between. CDR3 size: 12 residues. CDR1 and CDR2 (germline): DFQATT, SNEGSKA (reference sequence). This CDR3 is CSARGGDYEQYF. DNA of the CDR3: TGCAGTGCTAGAGGGGGCGACTACGAGCAGTACTTC.

For the CDR3, the DNA is TGTGCCAGCAGCTCCGGGAGGGGGAACAATAATCAGCCCCAGCATTTT. Translating it yields CASSSGRGNNNQPQHF. The chain recombines TRBV5-6 with TRBJ1-5; weak D call: TRBD1 (6 bases). CDR3 length equals 16 residues. Germline CDR1 and CDR2: SGHDT and YYEEEE. V lost 3 bases to trimming and J lost 4 bases, with 17 bases between them.

This clonotype has only a few counts. At one end the junction does not follow the germline gene, possibly because of a read error. The CDR3 loop is CVSRRGQGEREAFF. In DNA form, the CDR3 reads TGTGTCAGCAGGAGGGGACAGGGGGAACGTGAAGCTTTCTTT. The chain carries TRBV11-2 and TRBJ1-1; 11 bases line up with TRBD1. Germline V CDR1 and CDR2: SGHAT, FQNNGV. There are 14 residues in the CDR3.

The chain links TRBV19 to TRBJ1-5; TRBD1 matches 8 bases. Germline V gene lookup returns CDR1 LNHDA and CDR2 SQIVND (reference sequence). The CDR3 totals 16 residues. The V and J ends lost 5 bases and 2 bases, in that order; junction bases with no gene match: 8. This chain's CDR3 is CASSSAGQVGNQPQHF. In nucleotides, the CDR3 is TGTGCCAGTAGTTCAGCGGGACAGGTGGGCAATCAGCCCCAGCATTTT. The whole variable domain, filled in from reference TRBV19 and TRBJ1-5, reads DGGITQSPKYLFRKEGQNVTLSCEQNLNHDAMYWYRQDPGQGLRLIYYSQIVNDFQKGDIAEGYSVSREKKESFPLTVTSAQKNPTAFYLCASSSAGQVGNQPQHFGDGTRLSIL.